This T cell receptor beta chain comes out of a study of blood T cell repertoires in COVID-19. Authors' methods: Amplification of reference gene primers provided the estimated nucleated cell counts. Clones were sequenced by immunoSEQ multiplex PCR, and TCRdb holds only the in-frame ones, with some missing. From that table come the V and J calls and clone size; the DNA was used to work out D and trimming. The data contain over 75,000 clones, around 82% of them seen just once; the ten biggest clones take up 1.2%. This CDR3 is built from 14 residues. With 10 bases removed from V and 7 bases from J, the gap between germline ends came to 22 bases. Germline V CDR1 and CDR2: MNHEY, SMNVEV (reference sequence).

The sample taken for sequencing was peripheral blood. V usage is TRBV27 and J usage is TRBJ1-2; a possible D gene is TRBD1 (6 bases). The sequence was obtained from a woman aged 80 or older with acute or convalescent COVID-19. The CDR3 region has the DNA TGTGCCACCCGACCAGGGGCCCCTCGGGGTGGCTACACCTTC. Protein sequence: CATRPGAPRGGYTF.